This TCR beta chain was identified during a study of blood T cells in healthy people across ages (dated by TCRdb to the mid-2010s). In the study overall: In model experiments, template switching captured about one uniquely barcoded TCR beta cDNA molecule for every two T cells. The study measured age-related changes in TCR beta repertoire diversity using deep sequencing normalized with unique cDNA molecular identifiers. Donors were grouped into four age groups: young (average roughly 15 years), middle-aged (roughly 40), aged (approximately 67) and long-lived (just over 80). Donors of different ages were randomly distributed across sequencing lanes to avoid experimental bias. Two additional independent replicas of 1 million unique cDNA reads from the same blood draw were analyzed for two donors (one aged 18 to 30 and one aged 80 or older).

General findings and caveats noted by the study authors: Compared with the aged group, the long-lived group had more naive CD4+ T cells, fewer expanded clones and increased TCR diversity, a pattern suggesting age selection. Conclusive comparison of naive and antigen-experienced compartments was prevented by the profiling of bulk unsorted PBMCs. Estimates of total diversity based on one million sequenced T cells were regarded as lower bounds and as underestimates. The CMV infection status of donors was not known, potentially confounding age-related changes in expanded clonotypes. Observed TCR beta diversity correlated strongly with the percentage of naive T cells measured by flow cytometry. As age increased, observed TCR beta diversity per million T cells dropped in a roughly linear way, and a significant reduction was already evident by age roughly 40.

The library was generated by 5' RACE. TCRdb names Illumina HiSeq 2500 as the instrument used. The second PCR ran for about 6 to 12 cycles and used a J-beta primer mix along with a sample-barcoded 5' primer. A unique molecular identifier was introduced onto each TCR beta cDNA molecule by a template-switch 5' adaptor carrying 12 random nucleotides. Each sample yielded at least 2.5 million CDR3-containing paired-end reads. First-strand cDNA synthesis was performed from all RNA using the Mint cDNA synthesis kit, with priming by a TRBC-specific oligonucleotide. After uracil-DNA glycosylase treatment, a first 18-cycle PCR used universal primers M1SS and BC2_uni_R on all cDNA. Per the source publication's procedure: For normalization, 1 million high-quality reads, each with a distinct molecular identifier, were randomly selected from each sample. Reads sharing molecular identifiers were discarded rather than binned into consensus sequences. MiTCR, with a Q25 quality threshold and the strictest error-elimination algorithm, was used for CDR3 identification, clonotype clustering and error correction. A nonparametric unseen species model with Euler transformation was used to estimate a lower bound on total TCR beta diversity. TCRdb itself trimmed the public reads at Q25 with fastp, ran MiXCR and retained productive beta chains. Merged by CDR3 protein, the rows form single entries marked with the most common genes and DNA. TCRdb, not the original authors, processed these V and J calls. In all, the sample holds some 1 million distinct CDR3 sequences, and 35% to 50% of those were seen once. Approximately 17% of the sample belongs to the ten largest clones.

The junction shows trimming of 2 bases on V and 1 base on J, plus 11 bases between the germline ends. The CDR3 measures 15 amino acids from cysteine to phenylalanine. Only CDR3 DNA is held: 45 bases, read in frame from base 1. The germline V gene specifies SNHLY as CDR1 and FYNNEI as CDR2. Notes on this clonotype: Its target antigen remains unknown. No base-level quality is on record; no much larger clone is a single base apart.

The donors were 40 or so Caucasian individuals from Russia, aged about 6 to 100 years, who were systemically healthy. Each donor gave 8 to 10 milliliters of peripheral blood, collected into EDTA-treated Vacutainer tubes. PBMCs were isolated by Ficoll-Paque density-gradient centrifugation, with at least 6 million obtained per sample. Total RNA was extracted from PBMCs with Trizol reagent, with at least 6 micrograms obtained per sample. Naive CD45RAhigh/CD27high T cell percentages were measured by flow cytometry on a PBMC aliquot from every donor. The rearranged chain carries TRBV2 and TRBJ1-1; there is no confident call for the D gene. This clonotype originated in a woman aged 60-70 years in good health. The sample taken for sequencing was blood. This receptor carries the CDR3 CASSEFREGNTEAFF. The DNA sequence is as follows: TGTGCCAGCAGTGAATTTAGGGAGGGGAACACTGAAGCTTTCTTT.